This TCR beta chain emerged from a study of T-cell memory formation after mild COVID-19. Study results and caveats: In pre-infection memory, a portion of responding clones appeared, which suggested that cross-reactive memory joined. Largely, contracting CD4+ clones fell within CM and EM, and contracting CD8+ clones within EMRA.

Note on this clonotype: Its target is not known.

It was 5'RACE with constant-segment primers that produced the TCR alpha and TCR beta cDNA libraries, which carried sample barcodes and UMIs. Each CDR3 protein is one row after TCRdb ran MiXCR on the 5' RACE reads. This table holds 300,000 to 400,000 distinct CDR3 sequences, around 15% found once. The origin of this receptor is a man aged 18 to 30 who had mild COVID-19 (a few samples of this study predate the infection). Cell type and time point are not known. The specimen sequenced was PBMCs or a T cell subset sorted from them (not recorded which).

CDR3 bases: TGCGCCAGCAGGGGAGGTAGCCCCGTTACAGATACGCAGTATTTT. Translating it yields CASRGGSPVTDTQYF. The J gene is TRBJ2-3, the V gene TRBV10-1; possible D gene TRBD2, 6 bases. This CDR3 contains 15 residues. Trimming left V 6 bases short and J 3 bases short, with 16 bases between. Germline CDR1 WNHNN, CDR2 SYGVQD (reference sequence).